Listed here are 29 T cell receptor beta chains from one sample, sequenced in a study of blood T cell repertoires in COVID-19. Here immunoSEQ multiplex PCR was the method, and the copy in TCRdb shows in-frame clones only, minus some. Of just over 65,000 clones in the sample, approximately 90% were seen once. Sequences were obtained from peripheral blood. Receptor source: a man younger than 40 with acute or convalescent COVID-19.

The chain employs TRBV9 and TRBJ2-7; TRBD2 matches at 7 bases. J gave up 2 bases and V 0 bases, and 8 bases lay outside the gene matches. The germline gives CDR1 SGDLS, CDR2 YYNGEE. CDR3 length equals 16 residues. The CDR3 sequence is CASSVAAGAQTYEQYF. In DNA, the CDR3 is TGTGCCAGCAGCGTAGCCGCGGGAGCCCAGACCTACGAGCAGTACTTC. Filled out from reference TRBV9 and TRBJ2-7, the complete variable domain reads DSGVTQTPKHLITATGQRVTLRCSPRSGDLSVYWYQQSLDQGLQFLIQYYNGEERAKGNILERFSAQQFPDLHSELNLSSLELGDSALYFCASSVAAGAQTYEQYFGPGTRLTVT.

J is TRBJ2-3 and V is TRBV18, with D tentatively TRBD2 (7 bases). The germline CDR1 and CDR2 sequences are KGHSH and LQKENI. This CDR3 spans 15 amino acids. Trimming removed 4 bases at V and 6 bases at J, with 17 bases between. The CDR3 loop reads CASSLHARGGDTQYF. The CDR3 DNA reads TGTGCCAGCTCACTGCACGCAAGGGGGGGCGATACGCAGTATTTT.

The CDR3 region has the DNA TGCGCCAGCAGCCAAGAGAAGACAGGGGGCTCCTACGAGCAGTACTTC. Protein: CASSQEKTGGSYEQYF. This sequence joins TRBV4-1 and TRBJ2-7, with 9 nucleotides matching TRBD1. Germline assignment: CDR1 MGHRA and CDR2 YSYEKL. There are 16 residues in the CDR3. V shed 0 bases and J 0 bases; nucleotides not matched to a gene: 3.

This clone is a singleton in its sample. The chain couples TRBV6-5 to TRBJ1-2, with a possible D match to TRBD1 (5 bases). Deletions cut 4 bases from V and 5 bases from J, with 14 bases between. Germline V gives CDR1 MNHEY, CDR2 SVGAGI. The CDR3 extends over 14 amino acids. The CDR3 nucleotides read TGTGCCAGCAGTTTGACAGCGGGGCCTTATGGCTACACCTTC. Protein product: CASSLTAGPYGYTF.

The J gene is TRBJ2-7, the V gene TRBV30; D call uncertain. The CDR3 is 11 amino acids. V was clipped by 4 bases and J by 6 bases, with 10 bases between them. In germline, CDR1 is GTSNPN, CDR2 SVGIG (reference sequence). This chain's CDR3 is CAWKARREQYF. CDR3 bases: TGTGCCTGGAAGGCTAGGCGCGAGCAGTACTTC.

The chain combines TRBV30 with TRBJ2-1; weak D call: TRBD2 (6 bases). This CDR3 region has 14 residues. Germline V gives CDR1 GTSNPN, CDR2 SVGIG (reference sequence). Trimming took 3 bases from V and 5 from J, leaving 14 bases between them. The CDR3 DNA sequence: TGTGCCTGGAGCAGAGGGAGGCCTAACAATGAGCAGTTCTTC. Its translation is CAWSRGRPNNEQFF.

This clone was found a few times. The chain is built from TRBV4-2 and TRBJ2-1, with TRBD2 matching 11 bases. CDR1 is LGHNA, CDR2 YNFKEQ, per germline. This CDR3 spans 15 amino acids. V trimming: 1 base; J trimming: 6 bases; junction bases outside the gene matches: 2. The CDR3 nucleotides read TGTGCCAGCAGCCAAGTAGCGGGAGGGTTCAATGAGCAGTTCTTC. Protein product: CASSQVAGGFNEQFF.

The chain employs TRBV5-1 and TRBJ2-7; 8 bases align to TRBD2. The CDR3 runs 15 residues. J was trimmed by 0 bases and V by 2 bases; bases with no gene match: 4. CDR1 SGHRS and CDR2 YFSETQ come from the germline V gene. In DNA form, the CDR3 reads TGCGCCAGCAGCTTCCAAAGCGGGAGCTCCTACGAGCAGTACTTC. Translation: CASSFQSGSSYEQYF.

J is TRBJ1-5 and V is TRBV15, with 7 bases that match TRBD1. The V gene end was trimmed by 1 base and the J gene end by 4 bases; junction bases not matched to a gene: 7. The germline gives CDR1 LNHNV, CDR2 YYDKDF (reference sequence). The CDR3 is 16 amino acids. The CDR3 region has the DNA TGTGCCACCAGCAGAGCCGGGACAGAGATTAATCAGCCCCAGCATTTT. It encodes CATSRAGTEINQPQHF.

The rearrangement uses TRBV3-1 (or the pseudogene TRBV3-2) and TRBJ2-3, with D uncertain. The germline CDR1 and CDR2 sequences are LGHDT and YNNKEL (reference sequence). V was pared by 4 bases and J by 6 bases, with 5 bases between. The CDR3 runs to 11 residues. Written as DNA, the CDR3 is TGTGCCAGCAGCCTAGTCGATACGCAGTATTTT. Its translation is CASSLVDTQYF.

V and J are TRBV7-9 and TRBJ2-1, with TRBD2 matching over 10 bases. The CDR3 extends over 16 amino acids. Germline CDR1 and CDR2: SEHNR and FQNEAQ (reference sequence). V trimming: 4 bases; J trimming: 5 bases; junction bases outside the gene matches: 8. CDR3 in DNA: TGTGCCAGCAGCTCGAATCTAGCGGGAGTGGACAATGAGCAGTTCTTC. This codes for CASSSNLAGVDNEQFF.

The rearrangement uses TRBV19 and TRBJ2-2; TRBD1 matches at 7 bases. V trimming: 11 bases; J trimming: 6 bases; junction bases outside the gene matches: 12. The CDR3 runs 14 residues. The germline gives CDR1 LNHDA, CDR2 SQIVND (reference sequence). CDR3 DNA sequence: TGTGCCGTCCGAGGGTCCGGACAGGCCGGGGAGCTGTTTTTT. It translates to CAVRGSGQAGELFF.

The chain links TRBV27 to TRBJ2-1; the match to TRBD2 covers 9 bases. V lost 3 bases to trimming and J lost 7 bases; unmatched junction nucleotides: 7. Germline CDR1 MNHEY, CDR2 SMNVEV (reference sequence). This CDR3 is built from 15 residues. CDR3 loop: CASSFGSGSANEQFF. The CDR3 nucleotides are TGTGCCAGCAGTTTTGGTAGCGGGAGTGCGAATGAGCAGTTCTTC.

This rearrangement joins TRBV6-2 or TRBV6-3 to TRBJ2-7; D may be TRBD1 (5 bases). The CDR3 length is 15 residues. CDR1 is MNHEY, CDR2 SVGEGT, per germline. With 6 bases removed from V and 3 bases from J, the gap between germline ends came to 18 bases. CDR3 protein: CASSPLGVQVYEQYF. Written as DNA, the CDR3 is TGTGCCAGCAGCCCCTTAGGGGTGCAAGTCTACGAGCAGTACTTC.

The chain is built from TRBV10-1 and TRBJ1-5, with no clear D. Germline V gene sequence: CDR1 WNHNN, CDR2 SYGVQD (reference sequence). Deletions cut 3 bases from V and 10 bases from J, with 13 bases between. CDR3 length: 13 amino acids. The CDR3 nucleotides are TGCGCCAGCAGTGAAGGTGAGGGTCAACCCCAGCATTTT. This codes for CASSEGEGQPQHF.

The chain has TRBV18 and TRBJ2-2; D may be TRBD2 (5 bases). This CDR3 spans 15 amino acids. The germline gives CDR1 KGHSH, CDR2 LQKENI. Trimming cost V 2 bases and J 0 bases, with 7 bases left between them. CDR3 residues: CASSPERSNTGELFF. The CDR3, as DNA: TGTGCCAGCTCACCAGAGCGGTCGAACACCGGGGAGCTGTTTTTT.

This clone came up a few times. The chain couples TRBV4-3 to TRBJ1-6, with D possibly being TRBD1 (6 bases). The germline gives CDR1 LGHNA, CDR2 YSLEER. The V end was cut by 6 bases, the J end by 4 bases, with 10 bases between. The CDR3 loop spans 14 amino acids. CDR3 nucleotide sequence: TGCGCCAGCAGTGTGGGGGCTTATAATTCACCCCTCCACTTT. Residues: CASSVGAYNSPLHF.

CDR3 region: CASSSASTGGGWYEQYF. The CDR3 DNA is TGTGCCAGCAGTTCCGCCTCGACAGGGGGCGGGTGGTACGAGCAGTACTTC. The V call is TRBV28, the J call TRBJ2-7; 10 bases align to TRBD1. Germline assignment: CDR1 MDHEN and CDR2 SYDVKM. The CDR3 spans 17 residues. Trimming at V came to 4 bases and at J to 4 bases, leaving 13 bases not matched to a gene. The complete variable domain, with remaining parts taken from reference TRBV28 and TRBJ2-7, reads DVKVTQSSRYLVKRTGEKVFLECVQDMDHENMFWYRQDPGLGLRLIYFSYDVKMKEKGDIPEGYSVSREKKERFSLILESASTNQTSMYLCASSSASTGGGWYEQYFGPGTRLTVT.

The chain carries TRBV4-1 and TRBJ2-1; the match to TRBD2 covers 9 bases. V lost 2 bases and J lost 5; bases outside the gene matches: 10. This CDR3 comprises 17 residues. Germline V gene data show CDR1 as MGHRA and CDR2 as YSYEKL. This chain's CDR3 is CASSQPFSSGTHNEQFF. The CDR3, as DNA: TGCGCCAGCAGCCAACCTTTTTCTAGCGGGACCCACAATGAGCAGTTCTTC.

The rearrangement links TRBV28 to TRBJ1-6; D call uncertain. The CDR3 has 13 amino acids. Germline V gene data show CDR1 as MDHEN and CDR2 as SYDVKM. V dropped 9 bases and J dropped 5 bases, with 11 bases sitting between them. CDR3 loop: CASQDLDNSPLHF. The DNA for the CDR3 is TGTGCCAGTCAGGACTTGGATAATTCACCCCTCCACTTT. Together with reference TRBV28 and TRBJ1-6, the CDR3 gives the full variable domain: DVKVTQSSRYLVKRTGEKVFLECVQDMDHENMFWYRQDPGLGLRLIYFSYDVKMKEKGDIPEGYSVSREKKERFSLILESASTNQTSMYLCASQDLDNSPLHFGNGTRLTVT.

This chain uses TRBV6-5 with TRBJ2-7; weak D call: TRBD2 (5 bases). From germline, CDR1 is MNHEY and CDR2 SVGAGI. Between the trimmed V and J ends, which lost 6 bases and 2 bases, there was a span of 11 bases. The CDR3 runs 13 residues. The CDR3 DNA follows: TGTGCCAGCAGCCAGCGGTTCCCCTACGAGCAGTACTTC. Encoded protein: CASSQRFPYEQYF.

The V gene is TRBV5-6, the J gene TRBJ2-3, with 13 bases that match TRBD2. The CDR3 runs 16 residues. V lost 4 bases to trimming and J lost 4 bases; unmatched junction nucleotides: 6. Germline-derived CDR1 and CDR2 are SGHDT and YYEEEE. CDR3 bases: TGTGCCAGCAGCCCCGAACTAGCGGGAGGGGCAGATACGCAGTATTTT. This translates into CASSPELAGGADTQYF.

The table lists this clone with a few counts. The V call is TRBV5-4, the J call TRBJ2-1, with 9 positions matching TRBD2. Germline CDR1 reads SGHNT; CDR2 reads YYREEE (reference sequence). The CDR3 loop spans 14 amino acids. V shed 3 bases and J 5 bases; nucleotides not matched to a gene: 3. The DNA of the CDR3 is TGTGCCAGCAGCTCGATAGCGGGAGACAATGAGCAGTTCTTC. Translation: CASSSIAGDNEQFF.

The rearrangement uses TRBV5-6 and TRBJ2-3; D is perhaps TRBD1 (5 bases). V lost 3 bases and J 2 bases, leaving 10 bases between the germline ends. Germline CDR1 SGHDT, CDR2 YYEEEE. This CDR3 is 14 amino acids long. CDR3 loop: CASSSDKYTDTQYF. As DNA, the CDR3 is TGTGCCAGCAGCTCGGACAAGTACACAGATACGCAGTATTTT.

The chain combines TRBV7-2 with TRBJ2-7; possible D gene TRBD2, 6 bases. Trimming removed 5 bases from V and 5 bases from J, with 16 bases in between. CDR1 is SGHTA and CDR2 is FQGNSA in the germline V gene. CDR3 length: 14 amino acids. As DNA, the CDR3 is TGTGCCAGCAGCGGAGGGACGGGGAGCGACGAGCAGTACTTC. Amino acid sequence: CASSGGTGSDEQYF.

This clone was picked up a small number of times. The chain is built from TRBV5-6 and TRBJ2-5; D remains ambiguous. The V end lost 3 bases, the J end lost 3 bases, and 9 bases lay between the germline ends. The CDR3 spans 13 residues. Germline values: CDR1 SGHDT, CDR2 YYEEEE. CDR3 DNA sequence: TGTGCCAGCAGCTCCATAGCAAAAGAGACCCAGTACTTC. Encoded protein: CASSSIAKETQYF.

The chain joins TRBV28 to TRBJ1-5, with 9 bases matching TRBD1. This CDR3 contains 14 residues. J was trimmed by 4 bases and V by 7 bases; bases with no gene match: 5. Germline CDR1 reads MDHEN; CDR2 reads SYDVKM. The CDR3 nucleotides are TGTGCCAGCACCCGGGACAGGGTGAATCAGCCCCAGCATTTT. This codes for CASTRDRVNQPQHF.

In this sample, this clone turned up once. The DNA for the CDR3 is TGTGCCATCAGTGGCGAGGGTCGGGCAGATACGCAGTATTTT. Its translation is CAISGEGRADTQYF. This rearrangement joins TRBV10-3 to TRBJ2-3, with a tentative D call TRBD2 (5 bases). V was clipped by 4 bases and J by 4 bases, with 12 bases between them. Germline CDR1 reads ENHRY; CDR2 reads SYGVKD. This CDR3 spans 14 amino acids.

The genes are TRBV27 and TRBJ1-1; unclear D gene. Germline V gene sequence: CDR1 MNHEY, CDR2 SMNVEV (reference sequence). The ends were cut back, 4 bases at V and 11 bases at J, with 20 bases in the middle. This CDR3 contains 14 residues. For the CDR3, the DNA is TGTGCCAGCAGTTCTGTTCGAGCAAGGATGGAGGCTTTCTTT. This sequence encodes CASSSVRARMEAFF.